Presented here are 9 T cell receptor beta chains from one specimen sequenced in a study of T-cell reconstitution after alpha-beta-depleted transplantation in children. Preparation of the TCRbeta library involved a method that used unique molecular identifiers. TCRdb processed the PCR reads anew with MiXCR; each CDR3 protein has one entry. This sample has roughly 100,000 distinct CDR3 sequences; roughly 8.4% occur once, and the top ten carry 6.9%. The source was PBMCs from the stem cell graft donor, collected from the stem cell graft. These receptors were collected from a human donor who donated a stem cell graft to a child with congenital amegakaryocytic thrombocytopenia.

This clonotype was seen repeatedly, ten times or more. The chain uses TRBV20-1 and TRBJ2-5, with 8 bases fitting TRBD1. The ends lost 6 bases at V and 5 bases at J; junction bases unmatched: 14. CDR1 and CDR2 from the germline V gene are DFQATT and SNEGSKA (reference sequence). The CDR3 runs to 15 residues. CDR3 nucleotide sequence: TGCAGTGCAGAGGATGACAGGGGTGGTTTGGAGACCCAGTACTTC. This encodes CSAEDDRGGLETQYF.

This clonotype was recorded at least ten times. V gene TRBV29-1 combines with J gene TRBJ2-7, with D uncertain. The CDR3 loop spans 12 amino acids. V lost 1 base, J lost 6 bases, and 10 bases lay in between. The germline V gene has CDR1 SQVTM and CDR2 ANQGSEA. CDR3 protein: CSVEVTGFEQYF. Here the CDR3 DNA reads TGCAGCGTTGAAGTAACTGGGTTCGAGCAGTACTTC.

The rearrangement joins TRBV4-2 to TRBJ1-2; D gene unclear. CDR1 and CDR2 (germline): LGHNA, YNFKEQ. This CDR3 has 16 amino acids. Trimming took 1 base from V and 0 from J, leaving 12 bases between them. This CDR3 is CASSQGVRAANYGYTF. In DNA, the CDR3 is TGTGCCAGCAGCCAAGGGGTGAGGGCCGCTAACTATGGCTACACCTTC.

This clonotype was picked up many times. The J gene is TRBJ1-4, the V gene TRBV2; D is perhaps TRBD1 (5 bases). The CDR3 length is 19 residues. The V end lost 0 bases, the J end lost 4 bases, and 21 bases lay between the germline ends. Germline V gives CDR1 SNHLY, CDR2 FYNNEI. CDR3: CASSEARYRPMGHNEKLFF. In nucleotides, the CDR3 is TGTGCCAGCAGTGAAGCGCGGTACAGGCCCATGGGGCATAATGAAAAACTGTTTTTT.

This clonotype ranks as medium-sized. The V call is TRBV5-1, the J call TRBJ1-5; unclear D gene. The CDR3 runs 15 residues. V was clipped by 2 bases and J by 4 bases, with 13 bases between them. Germline V gene sequence: CDR1 SGHRS, CDR2 YFSETQ. CDR3 protein: CASSFDQARNQPQHF. The CDR3 region has the DNA TGCGCCAGCAGCTTCGACCAAGCTAGGAATCAGCCCCAGCATTTT.

This clonotype occurred many times. CDR3 in DNA: TGTGCCGTCCGCGGATTTTCCTATAATTCACCCCTCCACTTT. Its translation is CAVRGFSYNSPLHF. The rearrangement uses TRBV10-3 and TRBJ1-6; no reliable D call. The length of the CDR3 is 14 residues. Germline CDR1 and CDR2: ENHRY and SYGVKD. V was pared by 11 bases and J by 1 base, with 12 bases between.

This clonotype was seen ten or more times. The chain uses TRBV20-1 and TRBJ1-1, with no clear D. CDR3 size: 14 residues. The V gene lost 3 bases and the J gene lost 3 bases, with 14 bases spanning the gap. Germline V CDR1 and CDR2: DFQATT, SNEGSKA (reference sequence). CDR3 amino acids: CSASRLPADTEAFF. The CDR3, as DNA: TGCAGTGCTAGCCGGCTCCCCGCGGACACTGAAGCTTTCTTT.

The chain is built from TRBV5-5 and TRBJ2-7; the D is unclear. Looked up from germline, CDR1 is SGHKS and CDR2 is YYEKEE (reference sequence). The ends were cut back, 4 bases at V and 4 bases at J, with 15 bases in the middle. The CDR3 contains 14 residues. CDR3 region: CASSPLVPHYEQYF. The CDR3 DNA follows: TGTGCCAGCAGCCCATTGGTTCCACATTACGAGCAGTACTTC.

This clonotype was observed at least ten times. V gene TRBV20-1 combines with J gene TRBJ2-1, with 9 bases aligning to TRBD1. The CDR3 totals 15 residues. J lost 9 bases, V lost 0 bases, and 9 bases had no gene match. CDR1 DFQATT and CDR2 SNEGSKA come from the germline V gene (reference sequence). Here the CDR3 reads CSARDGTGLGSEQFF. As DNA, the CDR3 is TGCAGTGCTAGAGATGGGACAGGGCTAGGGAGTGAGCAGTTCTTC.